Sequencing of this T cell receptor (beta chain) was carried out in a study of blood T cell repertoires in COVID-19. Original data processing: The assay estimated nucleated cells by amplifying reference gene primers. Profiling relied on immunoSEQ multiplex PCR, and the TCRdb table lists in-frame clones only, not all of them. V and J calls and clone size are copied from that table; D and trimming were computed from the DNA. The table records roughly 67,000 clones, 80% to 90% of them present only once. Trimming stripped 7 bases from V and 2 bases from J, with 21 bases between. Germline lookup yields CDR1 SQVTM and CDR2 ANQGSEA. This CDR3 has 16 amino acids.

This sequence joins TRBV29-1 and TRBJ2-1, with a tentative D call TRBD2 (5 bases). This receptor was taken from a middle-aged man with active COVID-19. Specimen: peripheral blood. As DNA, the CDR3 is TGCAGCGCTTGGGAGTGGGCTGGGAGTGCCTACAATGAGCAGTTCTTC. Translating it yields CSAWEWAGSAYNEQFF.